This TCR beta chain derives from a study of response to subunit inactivated influenza vaccine. TCRdb used MiXCR to reprocess the RT-PCR reads, holding one entry per CDR3 protein. This repertoire shows under 500,000 distinct CDR3 sequences, roughly 11% found once; its top ten account for approximately 12%. Regarding the study as a whole: T cells newly recruited by each seasonal influenza vaccination are few, the authors suggested.

As for this clonotype: Its antigen is as yet unknown.

Germline values: CDR1 KGHDR, CDR2 SFDVKD. This CDR3 spans 16 amino acids. Trimming stripped 0 bases from V and 4 bases from J, with 14 bases between. The receptor was isolated from a man between 45 and 60 years old who received an inactivated influenza vaccine. The input for sequencing was PBMCs from blood, taken about 40 days after vaccination. This chain links TRBV24-1 with TRBJ2-5; possibly TRBD2 for D (6 bases). The CDR3 region is CATSDLGPGEGETQYF. The CDR3 coding sequence is TGTGCCACCAGTGATTTGGGTCCGGGAGAAGGAGAGACCCAGTACTTC.